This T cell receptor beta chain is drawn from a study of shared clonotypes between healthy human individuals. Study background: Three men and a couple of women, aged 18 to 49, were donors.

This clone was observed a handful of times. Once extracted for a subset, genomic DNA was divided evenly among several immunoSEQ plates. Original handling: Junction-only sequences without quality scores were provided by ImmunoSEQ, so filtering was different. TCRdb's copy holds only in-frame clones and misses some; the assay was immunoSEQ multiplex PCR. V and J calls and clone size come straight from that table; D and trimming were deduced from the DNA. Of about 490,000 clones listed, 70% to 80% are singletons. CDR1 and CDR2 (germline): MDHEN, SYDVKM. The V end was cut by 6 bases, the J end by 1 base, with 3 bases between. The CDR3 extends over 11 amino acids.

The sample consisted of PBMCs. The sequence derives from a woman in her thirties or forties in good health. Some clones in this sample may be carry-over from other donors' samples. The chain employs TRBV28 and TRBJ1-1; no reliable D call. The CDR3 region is CASRENTEAFF. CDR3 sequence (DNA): TGTGCCAGCAGGGAGAACACTGAAGCTTTCTTT.